This note documents a single T cell receptor beta chain sequence. The assay was immunoSEQ multiplex PCR, and TCRdb's table has in-frame clones only and misses some. Here the sample spans some 67,000 clones, 85% to 90% being singletons. This sample is part of a study of control samples from healthy donors and cancer patients. CDR1 and CDR2 (germline): GTSNPN, SVGIG (reference sequence). The CDR3 contains 14 residues. J gave up 10 bases and V 1 base, and 6 bases lay outside the gene matches. The sample was PBMCs. The source of this sequence is a man between 60 and 70 years old with lung cancer. V usage is TRBV30 and J usage is TRBJ1-6, with 8 bases aligning to TRBD1. The CDR3 sequence is CAWSAGTGGSPLHF. CDR3 in DNA: TGTGCCTGGAGTGCCGGGACAGGCGGCTCACCCCTCCACTTT.